This is a list of T cell receptor beta chains from one sample in a study of blood T cell repertoires in COVID-19. Using immunoSEQ multiplex PCR, the repertoire was profiled, and TCRdb retains in-frame clones only, with some absent. Counted here are over 150,000 clones, more than 80% occurring once; the ten biggest clones make up 6.2%. Specimen: PBMCs or T cells enriched from blood (not recorded which). The receptors here all came from a middle-aged man who had recovered from COVID-19. Both conserved end residues are part of each CDR3. D genes are given only for firm matches. Not all rows give a size; the values are once, few, many and, for expanded clones, a class.

v_gene: TRBV6-1
d_gene: NA
abundance: NA
j_gene: TRBJ1-5
CDR3aa: CASSEAFGSNQPQHF
CDR3nt: TGTGCCAGCAGTGAAGCGTTTGGCAGCAATCAGCCCCAGCATTTT

v_gene: TRBV29-1
d_gene: TRBD1
abundance: NA
j_gene: TRBJ1-4
CDR3aa: CSVPNRGLGEKLFF
CDR3nt: TGCAGCGTCCCGAACAGGGGGCTAGGGGAAAAACTGTTTTTT

v_gene: TRBV2
d_gene: TRBD1
abundance: NA
j_gene: TRBJ2-2
CDR3aa: CASMRDRGYSAWTGELFF
CDR3nt: TGTGCCAGCATGCGGGACAGGGGGTATTCTGCTTGGACCGGGGAGCTGTTTTTT

v_gene: TRBV29-1
d_gene: NA
abundance: once
j_gene: TRBJ1-3
CDR3aa: CSVEDPTDPSGNTIYF
CDR3nt: TGCAGCGTTGAAGATCCGACAGATCCCTCTGGAAACACCATATATTTT

v_gene: TRBV7-8
d_gene: NA
abundance: NA
j_gene: TRBJ2-1
CDR3aa: CASSLGPQGYNEQFF
CDR3nt: TGTGCCAGCAGCTTAGGCCCACAGGGATACAATGAGCAGTTCTTC

v_gene: TRBV27
d_gene: TRBD1
abundance: NA
j_gene: TRBJ1-6
CDR3aa: CASSRGQKNSPLHF
CDR3nt: TGTGCCAGCAGCCGGGGACAGAAGAATTCACCCCTCCACTTT

v_gene: TRBV27
d_gene: NA
abundance: NA
j_gene: TRBJ2-7
CDR3aa: CASSINRNYEQYF
CDR3nt: TGTGCCAGCAGTATTAACAGAAACTACGAGCAGTACTTC

v_gene: TRBV28
d_gene: NA
abundance: NA
j_gene: TRBJ1-5
CDR3aa: CASNVGEPQHF
CDR3nt: TGTGCCAGCAACGTAGGAGAACCCCAGCATTTT

v_gene: TRBV18
d_gene: TRBD2
abundance: NA
j_gene: TRBJ2-2
CDR3aa: CASSPRLAGVNTGELFF
CDR3nt: TGTGCCAGCTCACCGAGACTAGCGGGGGTTAACACCGGGGAGCTGTTTTTT

v_gene: TRBV2
d_gene: NA
abundance: many
j_gene: TRBJ1-6
CDR3aa: CASSERQAHGGSPLHF
CDR3nt: TGTGCCAGCAGTGAACGGCAGGCCCACGGGGGGTCACCCCTCCACTTT

v_gene: TRBV9
d_gene: NA
abundance: NA
j_gene: TRBJ1-2
CDR3aa: CASSDRQDYGYTF
CDR3nt: TGTGCCAGCAGCGACCGACAGGACTATGGCTACACCTTC

v_gene: TRBV5-5
d_gene: TRBD1
abundance: NA
j_gene: TRBJ1-1
CDR3aa: CASSSGGGDTEAFF
CDR3nt: TGTGCCAGCAGCTCAGGGGGCGGAGACACTGAAGCTTTCTTT

v_gene: TRBV9
d_gene: TRBD2
abundance: NA
j_gene: TRBJ2-5
CDR3aa: CASSAHEAGGETQYF
CDR3nt: TGTGCCAGCAGCGCCCACGAGGCGGGAGGAGAGACCCAGTACTTC

v_gene: TRBV5-1
d_gene: TRBD1
abundance: NA
j_gene: TRBJ2-1
CDR3aa: CASRSGQGINNEQFF
CDR3nt: TGCGCCAGCAGAAGCGGACAGGGGATCAACAATGAGCAGTTCTTC

v_gene: TRBV3-1/TRBV3-2
d_gene: TRBD2
abundance: NA
j_gene: TRBJ2-2
CDR3aa: CASSPATSGVAGELFF
CDR3nt: TGTGCCAGCAGCCCGGCGACTAGCGGGGTGGCCGGGGAGCTGTTTTTT

v_gene: TRBV7-9
d_gene: NA
abundance: NA
j_gene: TRBJ2-2
CDR3aa: CASSLANGGVISNTGELFF
CDR3nt: TGTGCCAGCAGCTTAGCGAATGGGGGCGTCATCTCGAACACCGGGGAGCTGTTTTTT

v_gene: TRBV4-1
d_gene: NA
abundance: NA
j_gene: TRBJ1-1
CDR3aa: CASSQVGTLNTEAFF
CDR3nt: TGCGCCAGCAGCCAAGTAGGGACACTGAACACTGAAGCTTTCTTT

v_gene: TRBV30
d_gene: NA
abundance: NA
j_gene: TRBJ1-2
CDR3aa: CAWSIGSYGYTF
CDR3nt: TGTGCCTGGAGTATCGGGTCCTATGGCTACACCTTC

v_gene: TRBV28
d_gene: NA
abundance: NA
j_gene: TRBJ1-3
CDR3aa: CASSLRITSGNTIYF
CDR3nt: TGTGCCAGCAGTTTGAGAATTACCTCTGGAAACACCATATATTTT

v_gene: TRBV6-1
d_gene: NA
abundance: NA
j_gene: TRBJ2-2
CDR3aa: CASSEQAGVKTGELFF
CDR3nt: TGTGCCAGCAGTGAACAAGCAGGGGTTAAGACCGGGGAGCTGTTTTTT

v_gene: TRBV19
d_gene: TRBD1
abundance: NA
j_gene: TRBJ1-2
CDR3aa: CASSIGTAYVYGYTF
CDR3nt: TGTGCCAGTAGTATTGGGACAGCCTATGTCTATGGCTACACCTTC

v_gene: TRBV18
d_gene: NA
abundance: NA
j_gene: TRBJ1-3
CDR3aa: CASSLGASGNTIYF
CDR3nt: TGTGCCAGCTCACTGGGGGCTTCTGGAAACACCATATATTTT

v_gene: TRBV9
d_gene: TRBD1
abundance: NA
j_gene: TRBJ1-2
CDR3aa: CASSTTGNTNYGYTF
CDR3nt: TGTGCCAGCAGCACGACAGGGAATACTAACTATGGCTACACCTTC

v_gene: TRBV28
d_gene: NA
abundance: NA
j_gene: TRBJ1-5
CDR3aa: CASSLLGSWDQPQHF
CDR3nt: TGTGCCAGCAGTTTATTAGGGAGCTGGGATCAGCCCCAGCATTTT

v_gene: TRBV7-2
d_gene: TRBD1
abundance: few
j_gene: TRBJ1-3
CDR3aa: CASSFQGVAFGNTIYF
CDR3nt: TGTGCCAGCAGCTTCCAGGGGGTTGCGTTTGGAAACACCATATATTTT

v_gene: TRBV5-1
d_gene: NA
abundance: NA
j_gene: TRBJ1-3
CDR3aa: CASSREISGNTIYF
CDR3nt: TGCGCCAGCAGCAGGGAGATCTCTGGAAACACCATATATTTT

v_gene: TRBV13
d_gene: TRBD1
abundance: NA
j_gene: TRBJ1-3
CDR3aa: CATSTGVDDSSGNTIYF
CDR3nt: TGTGCCACCTCGACAGGGGTTGACGATAGCTCTGGAAACACCATATATTTT

v_gene: TRBV7-2
d_gene: NA
abundance: NA
j_gene: TRBJ1-2
CDR3aa: CASSLADTGTPNYGYTF
CDR3nt: TGTGCCAGCAGCTTAGCTGATACCGGGACACCCAACTATGGCTACACCTTC

v_gene: TRBV29-1
d_gene: NA
abundance: once
j_gene: TRBJ1-2
CDR3aa: CSVKSTMVGRYGYTF
CDR3nt: TGCAGCGTTAAGAGTACGATGGTGGGGAGGTATGGCTACACCTTC

v_gene: TRBV5-1
d_gene: TRBD1
abundance: NA
j_gene: TRBJ2-1
CDR3aa: CASSLTTGWRNEQFF
CDR3nt: TGCGCCAGCAGCCTAACGACAGGGTGGCGGAATGAGCAGTTCTTC

v_gene: TRBV10-2
d_gene: TRBD2
abundance: NA
j_gene: TRBJ2-3
CDR3aa: CATRLAATDTQYF
CDR3nt: TGCGCCACCCGACTAGCTGCCACAGATACGCAGTATTTT

v_gene: TRBV28
d_gene: NA
abundance: NA
j_gene: TRBJ1-1
CDR3aa: CASSENYSEAFF
CDR3nt: TGTGCCAGCAGTGAGAATTATTCTGAAGCTTTCTTT

v_gene: TRBV12-3/TRBV12-4
d_gene: TRBD1
abundance: NA
j_gene: TRBJ1-6
CDR3aa: CATKGANSPLHF
CDR3nt: TGTGCCACGAAGGGGGCAAATTCACCCCTCCACTTT

v_gene: TRBV10-3
d_gene: NA
abundance: NA
j_gene: TRBJ2-7
CDR3aa: CAIRSDSSNYEQYF
CDR3nt: TGTGCCATCAGGTCGGACAGTAGCAACTACGAGCAGTACTTC

v_gene: TRBV6-5
d_gene: TRBD1
abundance: NA
j_gene: TRBJ1-1
CDR3aa: CASSLDRGSTEAFF
CDR3nt: TGTGCCAGCAGTTTGGACAGGGGGAGCACTGAAGCTTTCTTT

v_gene: TRBV7-6
d_gene: NA
abundance: NA
j_gene: TRBJ2-2
CDR3aa: CALRLPVTGELFF
CDR3nt: TGTGCCTTGCGGCTCCCGGTAACCGGGGAGCTGTTTTTT

v_gene: TRBV6-1
d_gene: TRBD2
abundance: NA
j_gene: TRBJ2-1
CDR3aa: CASSDSGRLYNEQFF
CDR3nt: TGTGCCAGCAGTGATAGCGGGAGGCTTTACAATGAGCAGTTCTTC

v_gene: TRBV3-1/TRBV3-2
d_gene: TRBD1
abundance: NA
j_gene: TRBJ1-4
CDR3aa: CASSQDRQGGGEKLFF
CDR3nt: TGTGCCAGCAGCCAAGATAGACAGGGGGGTGGCGAAAAACTGTTTTTT

v_gene: TRBV2
d_gene: TRBD2
abundance: NA
j_gene: TRBJ2-2
CDR3aa: CASSGLAGLAGELFF
CDR3nt: TGTGCCAGCAGCGGACTAGCGGGACTCGCCGGGGAGCTGTTTTTT

v_gene: TRBV11-2
d_gene: TRBD1
abundance: NA
j_gene: TRBJ1-6
CDR3aa: CASSLGGTGKSSLHF
CDR3nt: TGTGCCAGCAGCTTAGGGGGGACAGGGAAATCCTCCCTCCACTTT

v_gene: TRBV3-1/TRBV3-2
d_gene: TRBD2
abundance: NA
j_gene: TRBJ2-7
CDR3aa: CASSQGPAGDYEQYF
CDR3nt: TGTGCCAGCAGCCAAGGCCCAGCGGGGGACTACGAGCAGTACTTC

v_gene: TRBV19
d_gene: TRBD1
abundance: NA
j_gene: TRBJ1-6
CDR3aa: CASSTGQGGPLHF
CDR3nt: TGTGCCAGTAGTACCGGACAGGGCGGGCCCCTCCACTTT

v_gene: TRBV5-1
d_gene: NA
abundance: NA
j_gene: TRBJ1-3
CDR3aa: CASSPEPQTGLYF
CDR3nt: TGCGCCAGCAGCCCTGAACCCCAAACGGGTTTATATTTT

v_gene: TRBV5-1
d_gene: TRBD1
abundance: NA
j_gene: TRBJ2-7
CDR3aa: CASSLEGAGMSYEQYF
CDR3nt: TGCGCCAGCAGCTTGGAGGGGGCCGGCATGTCCTACGAGCAGTACTTC

v_gene: TRBV18
d_gene: TRBD1
abundance: NA
j_gene: TRBJ1-4
CDR3aa: CASSPITSGGYNEKLFF
CDR3nt: TGTGCCAGCTCACCAATTACATCAGGGGGTTATAATGAAAAACTGTTTTTT

v_gene: TRBV5-1
d_gene: NA
abundance: NA
j_gene: TRBJ2-3
CDR3aa: CASSRERADTQYF
CDR3nt: TGCGCCAGCAGCCGCGAGCGAGCGGATACGCAGTATTTT

v_gene: TRBV7-2
d_gene: NA
abundance: NA
j_gene: TRBJ1-3
CDR3aa: CASSQGPGNTIYF
CDR3nt: TGTGCCAGCAGCCAGGGCCCTGGAAACACCATATATTTT

v_gene: TRBV30
d_gene: TRBD1
abundance: NA
j_gene: TRBJ1-5
CDR3aa: CAWSEGAGQPQHF
CDR3nt: TGTGCCTGGAGTGAGGGGGCAGGCCAGCCCCAGCATTTT

v_gene: TRBV9
d_gene: NA
abundance: NA
j_gene: TRBJ1-6
CDR3aa: CASSVRGEGSPLHF
CDR3nt: TGTGCCAGCAGCGTACGGGGGGAAGGTTCACCCCTCCACTTT

v_gene: TRBV5-4
d_gene: TRBD2
abundance: NA
j_gene: TRBJ2-3
CDR3aa: CASSFPGGTDTQYF
CDR3nt: TGTGCCAGCAGCTTCCCGGGGGGAACAGATACGCAGTATTTT

v_gene: TRBV12-5
d_gene: NA
abundance: NA
j_gene: TRBJ1-5
CDR3aa: CASGLFPSQGRGQPQHF
CDR3nt: TGTGCTAGTGGTTTGTTTCCGAGCCAAGGAAGGGGTCAGCCCCAGCATTTT